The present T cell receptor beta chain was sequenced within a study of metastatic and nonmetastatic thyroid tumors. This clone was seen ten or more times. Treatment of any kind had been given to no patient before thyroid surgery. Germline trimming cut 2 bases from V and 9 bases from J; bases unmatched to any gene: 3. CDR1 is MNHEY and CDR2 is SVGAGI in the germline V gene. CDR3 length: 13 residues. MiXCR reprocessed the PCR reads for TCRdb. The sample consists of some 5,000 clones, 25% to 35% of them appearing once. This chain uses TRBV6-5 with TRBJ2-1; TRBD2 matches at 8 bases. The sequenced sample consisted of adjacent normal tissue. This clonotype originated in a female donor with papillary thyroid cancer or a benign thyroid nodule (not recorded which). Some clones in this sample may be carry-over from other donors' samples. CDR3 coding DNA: TGTGCCAGCAGTTACCGGGGGGGGATTGAGCAGTTCTTC. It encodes CASSYRGGIEQFF.